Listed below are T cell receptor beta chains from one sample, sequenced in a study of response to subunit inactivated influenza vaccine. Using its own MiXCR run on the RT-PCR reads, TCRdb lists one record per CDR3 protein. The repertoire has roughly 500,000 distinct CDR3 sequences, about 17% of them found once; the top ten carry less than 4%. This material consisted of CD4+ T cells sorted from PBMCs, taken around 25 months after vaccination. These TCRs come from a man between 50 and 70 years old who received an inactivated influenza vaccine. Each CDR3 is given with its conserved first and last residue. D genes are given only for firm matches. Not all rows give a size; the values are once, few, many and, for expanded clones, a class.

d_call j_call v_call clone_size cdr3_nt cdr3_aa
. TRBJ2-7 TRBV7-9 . TGTGCCAGCAGCCCCATCGGGGGGCTTACCTACGAGCAGTACTTC CASSPIGGLTYEQYF
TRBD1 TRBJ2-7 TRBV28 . TGTGCCAGTTGGGACAGGGGTTCCGAGCAGTACTTC CASWDRGSEQYF
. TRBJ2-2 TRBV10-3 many TGTGCCATCAACCAGGGGAGTTCGGACACCGGGGAGCTGTTTTTT CAINQGSSDTGELFF
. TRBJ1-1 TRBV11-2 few TGTGCCAGCAGCTTAGGGGGCGTGGGGGCTTTCTTT CASSLGGVGAFF
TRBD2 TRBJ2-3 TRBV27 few TGTGCCAGCAGTTTTTCTAGCGGATTGCAGTATTTT CASSFSSGLQYF
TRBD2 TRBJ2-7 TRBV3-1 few TGTGCCAGCAGCCTACTAGCGGCGGGCGACGAGCAGTACTTC CASSLLAAGDEQYF
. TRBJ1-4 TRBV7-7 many TGTGCTAGCAGCTTCCATCTTGAAAAACTGTTTTTT CASSFHLEKLFF
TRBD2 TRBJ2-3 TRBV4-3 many TGCGCCAGCAGCCTATCCGGGACTAGCGGGGATACGCAGTATTTT CASSLSGTSGDTQYF
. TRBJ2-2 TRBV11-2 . TGTGCCAGCAGCTTGGCAGGGTATGACACCGGGGAGCTGTTTTTT CASSLAGYDTGELFF
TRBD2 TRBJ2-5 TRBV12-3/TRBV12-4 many TGTGCCAGCAGTTTACGCGGGAGGGTCCAAGAGACCCAGTACTTC CASSLRGRVQETQYF
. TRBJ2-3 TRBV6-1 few TGTGCCAGCAGGCGCCCGGGACATTTAGATACGCAGTATTTT CASRRPGHLDTQYF
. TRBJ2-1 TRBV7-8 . TGTGCCAGCAGCTTAGAGTACGGCTACAATGAGCAGTTCTTC CASSLEYGYNEQFF
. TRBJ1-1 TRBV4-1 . TGCGCCAGCAGCCAAGATCTGTCAGGGCGACTCGAAGCTTTCTTT CASSQDLSGRLEAFF
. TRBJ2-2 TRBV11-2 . TGTGCCAGCAGCTTAGCCGCGGGCAGGAACACCGGGGAGCTGTTTTTT CASSLAAGRNTGELFF
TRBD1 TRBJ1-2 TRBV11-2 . TGTGCCAGCAGCCCCACGACAGGGGGCGGTGGCTACACCTTC CASSPTTGGGGYTF
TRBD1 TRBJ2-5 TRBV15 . TGTGCCACCAGCAGAACACATATACGGGACAGCCTGGGAGAGACCCAGTACTTC CATSRTHIRDSLGETQYF
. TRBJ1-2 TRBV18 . TGTGCCAGCTCACCAGGGCAGATTAACTATGGCTACACCTTC CASSPGQINYGYTF
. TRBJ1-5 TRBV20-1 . TGCAGTGCTAGGACCGAGAGCAATCAGCCCCAGCATTTT CSARTESNQPQHF
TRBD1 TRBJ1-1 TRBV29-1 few TGCAGCGCCCAGACAGGGCCCATGAACACTGAAGCTTTCTTT CSAQTGPMNTEAFF
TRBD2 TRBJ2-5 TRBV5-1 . TGCGCCAGCAGCCGGTGGACTAGCGGGGAGCAAGAGACCCAGTACTTC CASSRWTSGEQETQYF
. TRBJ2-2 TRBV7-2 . TGTGCCAGCAGCTTAGTGGAGGGGGGCGGGAACACCGGGGAGCTGTTTTTT CASSLVEGGGNTGELFF
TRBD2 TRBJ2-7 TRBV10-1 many TGCGCCAGCAGTGAGTCGGTTAGCGGGGGCGCGTGGTTCTACGAGCAGTACTTC CASSESVSGGAWFYEQYF
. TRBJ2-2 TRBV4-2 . TGTGCCAGCAGCCTGGGAGACGGGGGCACCGGGGAGCTGTTTTTT CASSLGDGGTGELFF
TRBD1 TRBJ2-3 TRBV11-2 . TGTGCCAGCAGCTTTACGACAGGGGGCCAGACAGATACGCAGTATTTT CASSFTTGGQTDTQYF
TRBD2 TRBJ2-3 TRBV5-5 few TGTGCCAGCAGCTTGGGGACTAGGCAACCCGGTACGCAGTATTTT CASSLGTRQPGTQYF
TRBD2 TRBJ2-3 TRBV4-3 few TGCGCCAGCAGTATACTAGCGGGGAGCACAGATACGCAGTATTTT CASSILAGSTDTQYF